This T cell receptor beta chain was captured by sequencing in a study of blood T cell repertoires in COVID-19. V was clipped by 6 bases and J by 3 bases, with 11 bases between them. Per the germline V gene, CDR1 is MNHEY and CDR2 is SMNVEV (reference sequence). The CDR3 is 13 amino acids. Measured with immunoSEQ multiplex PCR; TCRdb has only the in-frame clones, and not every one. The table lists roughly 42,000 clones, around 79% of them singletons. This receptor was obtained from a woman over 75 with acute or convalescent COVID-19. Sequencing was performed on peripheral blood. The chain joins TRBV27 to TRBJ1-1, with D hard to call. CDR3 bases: TGTGCCAGCAGCGATGGGAGGCACACTGAAGCTTTCTTT. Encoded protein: CASSDGRHTEAFF.